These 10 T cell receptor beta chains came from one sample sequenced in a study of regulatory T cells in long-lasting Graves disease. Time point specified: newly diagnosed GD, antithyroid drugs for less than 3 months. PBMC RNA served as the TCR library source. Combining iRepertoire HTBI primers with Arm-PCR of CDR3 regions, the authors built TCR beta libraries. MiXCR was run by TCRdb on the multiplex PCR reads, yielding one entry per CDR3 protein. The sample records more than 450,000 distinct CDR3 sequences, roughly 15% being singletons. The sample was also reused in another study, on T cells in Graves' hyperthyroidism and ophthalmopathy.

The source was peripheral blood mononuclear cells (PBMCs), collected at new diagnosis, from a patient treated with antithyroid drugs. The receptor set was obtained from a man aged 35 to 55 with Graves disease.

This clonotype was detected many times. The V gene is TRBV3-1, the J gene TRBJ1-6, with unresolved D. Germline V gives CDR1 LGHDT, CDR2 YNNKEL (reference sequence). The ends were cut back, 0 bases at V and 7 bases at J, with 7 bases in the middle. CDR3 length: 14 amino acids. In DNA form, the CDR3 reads TGTGCCAGCAGCCAAGACTCCGAAAATTCACCCCTCCACTTT. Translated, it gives CASSQDSENSPLHF.

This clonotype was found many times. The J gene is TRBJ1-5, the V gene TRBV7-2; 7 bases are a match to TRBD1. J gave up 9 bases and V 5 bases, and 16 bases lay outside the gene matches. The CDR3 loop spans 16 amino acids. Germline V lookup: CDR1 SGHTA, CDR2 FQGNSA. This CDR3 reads CASSASGGGGMRPQHF. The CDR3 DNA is TGTGCCAGCAGCGCTTCGGGTGGAGGGGGCATGCGGCCCCAGCATTTT.

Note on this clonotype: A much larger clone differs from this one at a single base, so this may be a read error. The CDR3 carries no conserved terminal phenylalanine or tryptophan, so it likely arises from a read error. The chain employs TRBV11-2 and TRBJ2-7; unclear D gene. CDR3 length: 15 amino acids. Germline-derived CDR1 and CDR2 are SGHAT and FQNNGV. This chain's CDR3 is CASSQAFGFSYEQYS. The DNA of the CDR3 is TGCGCCAGCAGCCAGGCTTTCGGATTCTCCTACGAGCAGTACTCC.

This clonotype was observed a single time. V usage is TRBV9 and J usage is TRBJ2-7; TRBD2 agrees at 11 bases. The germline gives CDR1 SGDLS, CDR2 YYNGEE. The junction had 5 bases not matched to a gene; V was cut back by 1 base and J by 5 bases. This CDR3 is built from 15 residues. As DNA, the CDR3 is TGTGCCAGCAGCGTACTAGCGGGAGGCGCTGACGAGCAGTACTTC. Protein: CASSVLAGGADEQYF.

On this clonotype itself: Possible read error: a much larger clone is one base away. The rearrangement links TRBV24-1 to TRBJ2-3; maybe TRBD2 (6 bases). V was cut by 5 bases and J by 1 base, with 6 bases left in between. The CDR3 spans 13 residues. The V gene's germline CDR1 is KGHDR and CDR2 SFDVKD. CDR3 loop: CATSGGGTDTQYF. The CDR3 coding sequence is TGTGCCACCAGTGGCGGGGGCACAGATACGCAGTATTTT.

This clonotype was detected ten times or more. CDR3 amino acids: CASSLPGLAEVTDTQYF. The CDR3 region has the DNA TGCGCCAGCAGCCTTCCCGGGCTAGCGGAAGTCACAGATACGCAGTATTTT. This sequence joins TRBV5-1 and TRBJ2-3, with TRBD2 matching over 7 bases. Germline V CDR1 and CDR2: SGHRS, YFSETQ. The CDR3 loop spans 17 amino acids. V shed 4 bases, J shed 2 bases, and the junction held 13 bases outside the gene matches.

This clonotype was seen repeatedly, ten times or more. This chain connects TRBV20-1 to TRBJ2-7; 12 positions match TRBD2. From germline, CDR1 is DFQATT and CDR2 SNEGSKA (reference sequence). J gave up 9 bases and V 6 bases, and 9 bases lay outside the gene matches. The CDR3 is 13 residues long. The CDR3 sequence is CSARTSGTSGQYF. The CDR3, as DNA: TGCAGTGCACGGACTAGCGGGACCTCGGGGCAGTACTTC.

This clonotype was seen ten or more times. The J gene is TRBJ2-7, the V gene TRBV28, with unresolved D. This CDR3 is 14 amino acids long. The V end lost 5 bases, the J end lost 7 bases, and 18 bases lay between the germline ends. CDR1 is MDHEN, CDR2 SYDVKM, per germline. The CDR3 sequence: CASSTPNTVKEQYF. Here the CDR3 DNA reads TGTGCCAGCAGTACCCCAAACACCGTTAAGGAGCAGTACTTC.

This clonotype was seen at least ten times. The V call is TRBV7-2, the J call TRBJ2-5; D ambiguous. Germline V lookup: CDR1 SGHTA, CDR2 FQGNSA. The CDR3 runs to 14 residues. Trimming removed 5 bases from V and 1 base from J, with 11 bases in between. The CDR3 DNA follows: TGTGCCAGCAGCCCTCTCTGGTTCCAAGAGACCCAGTACTTC. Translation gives CASSPLWFQETQYF.

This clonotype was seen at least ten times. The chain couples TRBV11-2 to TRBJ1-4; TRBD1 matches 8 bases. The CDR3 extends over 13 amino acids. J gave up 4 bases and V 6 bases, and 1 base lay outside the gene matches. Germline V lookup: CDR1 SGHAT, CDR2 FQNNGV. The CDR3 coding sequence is TGTGCCAGCAGAGACAGGGGTAATGAAAAACTGTTTTTT. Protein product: CASRDRGNEKLFF.